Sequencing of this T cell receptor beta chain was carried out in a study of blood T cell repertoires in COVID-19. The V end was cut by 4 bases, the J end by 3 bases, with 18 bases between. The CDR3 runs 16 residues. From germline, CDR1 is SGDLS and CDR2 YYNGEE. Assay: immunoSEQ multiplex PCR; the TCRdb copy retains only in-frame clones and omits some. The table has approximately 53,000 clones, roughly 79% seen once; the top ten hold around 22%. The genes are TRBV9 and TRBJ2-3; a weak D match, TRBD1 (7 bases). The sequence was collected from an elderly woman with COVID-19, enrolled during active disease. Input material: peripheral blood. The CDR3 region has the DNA TGTGCCAGCAGCCCCGTCCAGGGGGAGGCAACAGATACGCAGTATTTT. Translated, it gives CASSPVQGEATDTQYF.